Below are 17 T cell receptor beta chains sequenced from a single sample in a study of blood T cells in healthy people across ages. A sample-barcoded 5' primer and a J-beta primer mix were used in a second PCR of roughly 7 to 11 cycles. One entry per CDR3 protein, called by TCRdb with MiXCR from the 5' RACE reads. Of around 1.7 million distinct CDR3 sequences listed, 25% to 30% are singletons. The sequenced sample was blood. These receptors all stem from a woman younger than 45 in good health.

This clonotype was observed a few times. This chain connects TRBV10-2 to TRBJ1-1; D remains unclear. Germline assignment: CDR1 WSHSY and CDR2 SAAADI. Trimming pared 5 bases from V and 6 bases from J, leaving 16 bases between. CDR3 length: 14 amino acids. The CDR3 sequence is CASSLVSPPPEAFF. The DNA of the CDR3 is TGCGCCAGCAGTTTGGTCAGCCCGCCCCCTGAAGCTTTCTTT.

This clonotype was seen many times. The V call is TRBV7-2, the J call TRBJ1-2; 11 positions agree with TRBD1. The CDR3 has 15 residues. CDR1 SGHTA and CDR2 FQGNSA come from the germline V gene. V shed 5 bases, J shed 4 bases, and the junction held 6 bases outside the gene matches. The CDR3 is CASSPGQGGLYGYTF. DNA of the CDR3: TGTGCCAGCAGCCCGGGACAGGGGGGGCTCTATGGCTACACCTTC. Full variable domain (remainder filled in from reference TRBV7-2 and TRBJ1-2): GAGVSQSPSNKVTEKGKDVELRCDPISGHTALYWYRQSLGQGLEFLIYFQGNSAPDKSGLPSDRFSAERTGGSVSTLTIQRTQQEDSAVYLCASSPGQGGLYGYTFGSGTRLTVV.

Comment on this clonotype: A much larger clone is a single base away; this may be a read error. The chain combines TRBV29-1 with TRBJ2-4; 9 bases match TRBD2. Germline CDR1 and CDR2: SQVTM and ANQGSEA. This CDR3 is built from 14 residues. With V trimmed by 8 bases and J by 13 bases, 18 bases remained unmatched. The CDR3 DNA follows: TGCAGCTCCGCTAGCGGGACTTATCTCATTGAGCAGTACTTC. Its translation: CSSASGTYLIEQYF.

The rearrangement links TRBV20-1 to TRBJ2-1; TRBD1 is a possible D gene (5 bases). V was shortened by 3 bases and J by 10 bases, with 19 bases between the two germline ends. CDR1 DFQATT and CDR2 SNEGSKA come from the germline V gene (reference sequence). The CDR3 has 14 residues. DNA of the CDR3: TGCAGTGCTAGCCGGCAGGGTCCGCTTCGGGAGCAGTTCTTC. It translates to CSASRQGPLREQFF.

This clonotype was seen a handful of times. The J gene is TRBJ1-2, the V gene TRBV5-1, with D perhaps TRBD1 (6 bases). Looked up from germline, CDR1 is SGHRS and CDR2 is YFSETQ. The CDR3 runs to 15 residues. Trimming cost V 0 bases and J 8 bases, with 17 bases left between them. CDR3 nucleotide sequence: TGCGCCAGCAGCTTGGGTAATTTGGGGGCCGGCGGCTACACCTTC. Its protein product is CASSLGNLGAGGYTF.

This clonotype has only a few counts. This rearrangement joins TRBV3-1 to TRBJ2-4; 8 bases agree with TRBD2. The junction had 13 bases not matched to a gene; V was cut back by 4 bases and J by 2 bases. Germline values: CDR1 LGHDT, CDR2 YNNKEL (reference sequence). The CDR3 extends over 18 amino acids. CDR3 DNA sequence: TGTGCCAGCAGCCCAGGAGGAGGAGCGGGGGTATCCAAAAACATTCAGTACTTC. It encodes CASSPGGGAGVSKNIQYF.

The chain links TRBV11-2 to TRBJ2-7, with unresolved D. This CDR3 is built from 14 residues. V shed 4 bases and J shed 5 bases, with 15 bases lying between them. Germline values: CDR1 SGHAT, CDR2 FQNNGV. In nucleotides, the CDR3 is TGTGCCAGCAGCTCACCAAGGATCGCTAACGAGCAGTACTTC. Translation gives CASSSPRIANEQYF.

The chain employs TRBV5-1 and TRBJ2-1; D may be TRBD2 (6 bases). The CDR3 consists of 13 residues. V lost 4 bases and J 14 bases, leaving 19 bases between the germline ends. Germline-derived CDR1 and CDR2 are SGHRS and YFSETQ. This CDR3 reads CASSTGDFQTEFF. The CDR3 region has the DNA TGCGCCAGCAGCACCGGGGACTTTCAGACGGAGTTCTTC.

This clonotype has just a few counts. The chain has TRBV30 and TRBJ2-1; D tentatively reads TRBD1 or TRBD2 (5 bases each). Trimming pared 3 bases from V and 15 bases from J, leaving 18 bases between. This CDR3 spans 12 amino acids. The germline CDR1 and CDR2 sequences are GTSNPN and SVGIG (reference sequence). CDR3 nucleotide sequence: TGTGCCTGGAGCGCTGGGACCAGGACTCGGTTCTTC. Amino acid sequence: CAWSAGTRTRFF.

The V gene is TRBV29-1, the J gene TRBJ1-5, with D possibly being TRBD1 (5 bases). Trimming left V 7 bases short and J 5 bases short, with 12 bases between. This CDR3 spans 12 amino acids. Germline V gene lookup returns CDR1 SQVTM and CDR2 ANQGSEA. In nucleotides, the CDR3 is TGCAGCGCGGCAGGGCCTGATCAGCCCCAGCATTTT. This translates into CSAAGPDQPQHF.

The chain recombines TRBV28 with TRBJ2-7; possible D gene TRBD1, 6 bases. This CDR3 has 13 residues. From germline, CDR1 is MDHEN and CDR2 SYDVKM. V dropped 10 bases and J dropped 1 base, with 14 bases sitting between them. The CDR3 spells CATARGRSYEQYF. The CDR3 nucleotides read TGTGCCACCGCCAGGGGAAGGTCCTACGAGCAGTACTTC.

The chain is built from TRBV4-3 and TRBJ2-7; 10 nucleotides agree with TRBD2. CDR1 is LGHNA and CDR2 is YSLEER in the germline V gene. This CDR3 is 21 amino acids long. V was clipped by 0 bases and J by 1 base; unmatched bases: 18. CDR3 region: CASSQEPPGGLAGVRSYEQYF. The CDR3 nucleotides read TGCGCCAGCAGCCAAGAACCCCCAGGGGGGCTAGCGGGAGTCAGGTCCTACGAGCAGTACTTC.

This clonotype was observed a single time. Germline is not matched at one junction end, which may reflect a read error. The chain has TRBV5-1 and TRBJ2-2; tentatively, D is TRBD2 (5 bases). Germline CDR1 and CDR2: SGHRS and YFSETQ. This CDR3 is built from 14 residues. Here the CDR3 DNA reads TGCGCCAGCAGTTCTGACCTGTACACCGGGGAGCGGTTTTTT. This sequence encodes CASSSDLYTGERFF.

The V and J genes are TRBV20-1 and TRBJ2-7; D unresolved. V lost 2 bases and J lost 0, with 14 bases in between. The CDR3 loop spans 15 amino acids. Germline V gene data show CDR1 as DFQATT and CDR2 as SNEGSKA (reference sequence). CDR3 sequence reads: CSARSGRASSYEQYF. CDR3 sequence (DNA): TGCAGTGCTAGATCTGGAAGGGCCAGCTCCTACGAGCAGTACTTC.

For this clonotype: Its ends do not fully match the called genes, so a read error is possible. Here the CDR3 reads CTSSLAGAHEQYF. CDR3 sequence (DNA): TGTACCAGCAGTTTGGCAGGGGCCCACGAGCAGTACTTC. The genes are TRBV12-3 or TRBV12-4 and TRBJ2-7; a weak D match, TRBD1 (6 bases). The CDR3 is 13 amino acids.

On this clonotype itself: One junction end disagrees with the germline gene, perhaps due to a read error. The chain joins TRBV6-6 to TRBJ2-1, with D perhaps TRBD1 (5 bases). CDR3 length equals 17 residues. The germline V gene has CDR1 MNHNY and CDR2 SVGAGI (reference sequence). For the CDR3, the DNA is TGTGCCAGCAGTTACTCGATGACCAGGGCGGCTCGCAATGTGCAGTTCTTC. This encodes CASSYSMTRAARNVQFF.

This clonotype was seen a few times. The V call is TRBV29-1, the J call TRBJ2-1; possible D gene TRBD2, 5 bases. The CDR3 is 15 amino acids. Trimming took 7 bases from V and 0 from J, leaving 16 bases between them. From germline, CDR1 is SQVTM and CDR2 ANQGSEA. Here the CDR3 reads CSAPWTGSSYNEQFF. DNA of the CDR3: TGCAGCGCCCCATGGACGGGGAGCTCCTACAATGAGCAGTTCTTC.